A single sample is the source of the 28 T cell receptor beta chains below, sequenced in a study of blood T cell repertoires in COVID-19. Measured with immunoSEQ multiplex PCR; TCRdb has only the in-frame clones, and not every one. The sample lists hundreds of thousands of clones; approximately 90% were seen once. Sequenced input: peripheral blood. The origin of the receptors is a man aged 50 to 59 with COVID-19, enrolled during active disease.

The chain carries TRBV5-1 and TRBJ2-1, with a weak D call TRBD2 (5 bases). With 2 bases removed from V and 0 bases from J, the gap between germline ends came to 6 bases. This CDR3 comprises 14 residues. Germline CDR1 reads SGHRS; CDR2 reads YFSETQ. The CDR3 nucleotides read TGCGCCAGCAGCTTAGGGAGCTCCTACAATGAGCAGTTCTTC. Translating it yields CASSLGSSYNEQFF.

The chain recombines TRBV19 with TRBJ2-1; D remains unclear. The CDR3 extends over 12 amino acids. Trimming stripped 8 bases from V and 4 bases from J, with 9 bases between. CDR1 is LNHDA, CDR2 SQIVND, per germline (reference sequence). The CDR3 reads CASFSVYNEQFF. The CDR3 DNA follows: TGTGCCAGTTTTTCCGTATACAATGAGCAGTTCTTC.

The chain combines TRBV7-2 with TRBJ1-3; D gene uncertain. Germline loops: CDR1 SGHTA, CDR2 FQGNSA. V lost 3 bases to trimming and J lost 0 bases, with 9 bases between them. The CDR3 is 15 amino acids. In nucleotides, the CDR3 is TGTGCCAGCAGCTTTACCCAGATCTCTGGAAACACCATATATTTT. It encodes CASSFTQISGNTIYF.

The chain links TRBV12-3 or TRBV12-4 to TRBJ2-5, with 8 bases lining up with TRBD1. J was trimmed by 4 bases and V by 6 bases; bases with no gene match: 4. This CDR3 has 13 amino acids. CDR3 in DNA: TGTGCCAGCAGGAGGGGGACAGGAGAGACCCAGTACTTC. The encoded protein is CASRRGTGETQYF.

In DNA, the CDR3 is TGTGCCAGCAGCCGCGGGACAGGGATCACCGGGGAGCTGTTTTTT. This codes for CASSRGTGITGELFF. The chain recombines TRBV27 with TRBJ2-2, with 9 positions matching TRBD1. Looked up from germline, CDR1 is MNHEY and CDR2 is SMNVEV (reference sequence). V trimming: 6 bases; J trimming: 4 bases; junction bases outside the gene matches: 6. The CDR3 has 15 residues.

CDR3 sequence reads: CASSQGPYNEQFF. The CDR3 nucleotides read TGCGCCAGCAGCCAAGGGCCCTACAATGAGCAGTTCTTC. The V call is TRBV4-1, the J call TRBJ2-1, with D uncertain. The germline V gene has CDR1 MGHRA and CDR2 YSYEKL. Between the trimmed V and J ends, which lost 1 base and 2 bases, there was a span of 3 bases. The CDR3 spans 13 residues.

V is TRBV19 and J is TRBJ2-1, with 10 nucleotides matching TRBD1. V trimming: 5 bases; J trimming: 12 bases; junction bases outside the gene matches: 19. This CDR3 has 17 residues. CDR1 is LNHDA, CDR2 SQIVND, per germline (reference sequence). The CDR3 loop is CASSFTLQPGQGIVQFF. CDR3 DNA: TGTGCCAGTAGTTTTACCTTACAGCCGGGACAGGGGATCGTGCAGTTCTTC.

The rearrangement links TRBV5-5 to TRBJ2-5; D is uncertain. In germline, CDR1 is SGHKS, CDR2 YYEKEE (reference sequence). CDR3 length equals 13 residues. The ends were cut back, 4 bases at V and 2 bases at J, with 9 bases in the middle. This CDR3 is CASSVQNQETQYF. The CDR3, as DNA: TGTGCCAGCAGCGTGCAGAATCAAGAGACCCAGTACTTC. The variable domain in full, completed from reference TRBV5-5 and TRBJ2-5, reads DAGVTQSPTHLIKTRGQQVTLRCSPISGHKSVSWYQQVLGQGPQFIFQYYEKEERGRGNFPDRFSARQFPNYSSELNVNALLLGDSALYLCASSVQNQETQYFGPGTRLLVL.

The chain combines TRBV24-1 with TRBJ2-7; 8 positions match TRBD1. Germline values: CDR1 KGHDR, CDR2 SFDVKD. After removal of 9 bases from V and 3 bases from J, the junction contained 24 bases not matched to a gene. The CDR3 runs 19 residues. The CDR3 nucleotides are TGTGCCACCCCGGGTACCGGACAGGGTTTGAGGGGGTGCTTCTACGAGCAGTACTTC. Its protein is CATPGTGQGLRGCFYEQYF.

This sequence joins TRBV28 and TRBJ1-2, with no clear D. CDR3 length: 15 residues. CDR1 is MDHEN and CDR2 is SYDVKM in the germline V gene. Trimming pared 5 bases from V and 5 bases from J, leaving 18 bases between. CDR3 nucleotides: TGTGCCAGCAGTCTCCAAGGACGGGAGGTGTATGGCTACACCTTC. It is translated as CASSLQGREVYGYTF.

V usage is TRBV11-1 and J usage is TRBJ1-4; D gene ambiguous. Looked up from germline, CDR1 is SGHAT and CDR2 is FQDESV (reference sequence). The length of the CDR3 is 14 residues. Trimming left V 5 bases short and J 5 bases short, with 12 bases between. In nucleotides, the CDR3 is TGTGCCAGCAGCAAACAGTTCTCAAATGAAAAACTGTTTTTT. This codes for CASSKQFSNEKLFF.

The chain has TRBV7-2 and TRBJ2-3, with 7 bases identical to TRBD2. The CDR3 has 12 residues. Unmatched junction bases numbered 3, after V lost 7 bases and J lost 5 bases. Germline V gene sequence: CDR1 SGHTA, CDR2 FQGNSA. The CDR3 nucleotides are TGTGCCAGCACCCGGGGGGTAGATACGCAGTATTTT. It yields the protein CASTRGVDTQYF.

The chain combines TRBV19 with TRBJ1-6; 8 bases map to TRBD1. This CDR3 is built from 15 residues. CDR1 is LNHDA, CDR2 SQIVND, per germline (reference sequence). V lost 7 bases, J lost 9 bases, and 11 bases stayed unmatched. The CDR3 loop reads CASKNPGQETSPLHF. The CDR3, as DNA: TGTGCCAGTAAAAATCCGGGACAGGAAACTTCACCCCTCCACTTT. The full variable domain, its missing parts supplied by reference TRBV19 and TRBJ1-6, is DGGITQSPKYLFRKEGQNVTLSCEQNLNHDAMYWYRQDPGQGLRLIYYSQIVNDFQKGDIAEGYSVSREKKESFPLTVTSAQKNPTAFYLCASKNPGQETSPLHFGNGTRLTVT.

This chain uses TRBV29-1 with TRBJ2-3; 11 bases line up with TRBD2. Germline loops: CDR1 SQVTM, CDR2 ANQGSEA. This CDR3 spans 15 amino acids. Losses at the gene ends were 3 bases for V and 2 bases for J; bases not matched to a gene: 4. CDR3 residues: CSVEGLAEATDTQYF. In DNA form, the CDR3 reads TGCAGCGTTGAGGGACTAGCGGAGGCCACAGATACGCAGTATTTT.

CDR3 residues: CAWSVFLTANEKLFF. As DNA, the CDR3 is TGTGCCTGGAGTGTATTCCTGACAGCTAATGAAAAACTGTTTTTT. The V and J genes are TRBV30 and TRBJ1-4; D might be TRBD1 (5 bases). The CDR3 extends over 15 amino acids. Germline V CDR1 and CDR2: GTSNPN, SVGIG (reference sequence). Trimming left V 0 bases short and J 3 bases short, with 11 bases between.

This clone was observed once. The gene calls are TRBV30 and TRBJ2-7; the D is unclear. This CDR3 has 11 amino acids. The germline V gene has CDR1 GTSNPN and CDR2 SVGIG (reference sequence). The V end lost 2 bases, the J end lost 7 bases, and 9 bases lay between the germline ends. The CDR3 here is CAWSSSREQYF. The CDR3 DNA is TGTGCCTGGAGTTCGAGCCGGGAGCAGTACTTC.

The DNA for the CDR3 is TGTGCCAGCAGGTCAGGGGTTCAGCCCCAGCATTTT. This translates into CASRSGVQPQHF. The rearrangement links TRBV6-5 to TRBJ1-5; a weak D match, TRBD1 (6 bases). The germline V gene encodes CDR1 MNHEY and CDR2 SVGAGI. The germline V and J ends were trimmed by 6 bases and 6 bases, with 9 bases remaining between them. The CDR3 extends over 12 amino acids.

This chain connects TRBV27 to TRBJ1-1; no clear D gene. Trimming left V 3 bases short and J 0 bases short, with 8 bases between. There are 14 residues in the CDR3. Germline lookup yields CDR1 MNHEY and CDR2 SMNVEV (reference sequence). CDR3 amino acids: CASSFRQVNTEAFF. The DNA for the CDR3 is TGTGCCAGCAGTTTTCGGCAGGTGAACACTGAAGCTTTCTTT.

This clone was seen more than once but under ten times. V gene TRBV5-1 combines with J gene TRBJ2-7; 13 bases map to TRBD2. Germline assignment: CDR1 SGHRS and CDR2 YFSETQ. V lost 4 bases and J lost 4; bases outside the gene matches: 11. This CDR3 spans 17 amino acids. The CDR3 DNA is TGCGCCAGCAGCGAGGGACTAGCGGGATCCTCGGGATACGAGCAGTACTTC. Amino acids: CASSEGLAGSSGYEQYF.

The V call is TRBV2, the J call TRBJ2-7, with 7 bases matching TRBD2. The CDR3 totals 13 residues. After removal of 9 bases from V and 3 bases from J, the junction contained 8 bases not matched to a gene. CDR1 and CDR2 (germline): SNHLY, FYNNEI. CDR3 amino acids: CARQVGGSYEQYF. The CDR3 DNA reads TGTGCCAGACAGGTGGGGGGGAGCTACGAGCAGTACTTC.

The chain links TRBV28 to TRBJ1-6; 7 bases match TRBD1. Germline V gene lookup returns CDR1 MDHEN and CDR2 SYDVKM. The junction had 10 bases not matched to a gene; V was cut back by 6 bases and J by 14 bases. CDR3 length: 13 amino acids. The CDR3 DNA follows: TGTGCCAGCAGCTCCGGGACAGTTGGATCCCTCCACTTT. Protein: CASSSGTVGSLHF. Together with reference TRBV28 and TRBJ1-6, the CDR3 gives the full variable domain: DVKVTQSSRYLVKRTGEKVFLECVQDMDHENMFWYRQDPGLGLRLIYFSYDVKMKEKGDIPEGYSVSREKKERFSLILESASTNQTSMYLCASSSGTVGSLHFGNGTRLTVT.

This chain uses TRBV7-3 with TRBJ2-1; D may be TRBD1 (6 bases). CDR3 size: 14 residues. Trimming removed 2 bases from V and 8 bases from J, with 13 bases in between. The V gene's germline CDR1 is SGHTA and CDR2 FQGTGA. The CDR3 DNA sequence: TGTGCCAGCAGCTTATTGGACAGCATCGATGAGCAGTTCTTC. Protein: CASSLLDSIDEQFF. Drawing the rest from reference TRBV7-3 and TRBJ2-1, the complete variable domain is GAGVSQTPSNKVTEKGKYVELRCDPISGHTALYWYRQSLGQGPEFLIYFQGTGAADDSGLPNDRFFAVRPEGSVSTLKIQRTERGDSAVYLCASSLLDSIDEQFFGPGTRLTVL.

This clone has only a few counts. The rearrangement links TRBV12-3 or TRBV12-4 to TRBJ2-3; D is unclear. Trimming shortened V by 7 bases and J by 1 base, and 3 bases separated the two germline ends. The CDR3 loop spans 11 amino acids. Here the CDR3 DNA reads TGTGCCAGCACGGGCACAGATACGCAGTATTTT. Translating gives CASTGTDTQYF.

The genes are TRBV2 and TRBJ1-2; 9 bases agree with TRBD1. The CDR3 is 14 residues long. Per germline, CDR1 SNHLY and CDR2 FYNNEI. V gave up 6 bases and J gave up 5 bases; unmatched junction bases: 7. The CDR3 coding sequence is TGTGCCAGCAGCCCAACGGGGACAGGGTATGGCTACACCTTC. Translated, it gives CASSPTGTGYGYTF.

The rearrangement uses TRBV30 and TRBJ1-2; no clear D gene. The CDR3 spans 11 residues. Deletions cut 0 bases from V and 13 bases from J, with 12 bases between. The germline V gene encodes CDR1 GTSNPN and CDR2 SVGIG (reference sequence). The CDR3 DNA sequence: TGTGCCTGGAGTGTGGATAGGAGCCCCACCTTC. This translates into CAWSVDRSPTF.

The V call is TRBV19, the J call TRBJ1-5; D may be TRBD1 (6 bases). The CDR3 covers 14 residues. Germline CDR1 is LNHDA and CDR2 is SQIVND (reference sequence). V was pared by 3 bases and J by 7 bases, with 13 bases between. CDR3: CASSIRGIRQPQHF. CDR3 in DNA: TGTGCCAGTAGTATTAGGGGGATTAGACAGCCCCAGCATTTT.

The V and J genes are TRBV19 and TRBJ1-5; 9 nucleotides agree with TRBD1. CDR1 is LNHDA and CDR2 is SQIVND in the germline V gene (reference sequence). Trimming removed 9 bases from V and 5 bases from J; junction bases left unmatched: 14. The CDR3 extends over 16 amino acids. CDR3 sequence: CASNFRDREYYQPQHF. The CDR3 nucleotides read TGTGCCAGCAACTTCCGGGACAGGGAGTACTATCAGCCCCAGCATTTT.

J is TRBJ2-2 and V is TRBV7-9, with TRBD1 matching 10 bases. The CDR3 sequence is 13 residues long. From germline, CDR1 is SEHNR and CDR2 FQNEAQ (reference sequence). J gave up 4 bases and V 11 bases, and 4 bases lay outside the gene matches. CDR3 nucleotide sequence: TGTGCCTCACGGGACAGGGGCACCGGGGAGCTGTTTTTT. It specifies CASRDRGTGELFF.